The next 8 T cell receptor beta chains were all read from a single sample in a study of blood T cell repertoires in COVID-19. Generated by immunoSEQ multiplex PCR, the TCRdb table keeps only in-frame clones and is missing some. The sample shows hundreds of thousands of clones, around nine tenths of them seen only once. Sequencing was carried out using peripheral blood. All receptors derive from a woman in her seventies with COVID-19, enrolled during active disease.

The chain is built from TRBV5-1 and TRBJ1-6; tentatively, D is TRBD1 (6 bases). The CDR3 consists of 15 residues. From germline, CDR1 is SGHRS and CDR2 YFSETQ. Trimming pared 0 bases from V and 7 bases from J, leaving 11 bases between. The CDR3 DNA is TGCGCCAGCAGCTTGGCTTCAGGGGCCAATTCACCCCTCCACTTT. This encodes CASSLASGANSPLHF.

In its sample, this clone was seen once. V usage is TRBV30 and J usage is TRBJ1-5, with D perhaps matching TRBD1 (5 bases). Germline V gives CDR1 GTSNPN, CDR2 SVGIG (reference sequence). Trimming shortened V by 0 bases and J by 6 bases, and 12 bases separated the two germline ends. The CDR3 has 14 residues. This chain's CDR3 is CAWSVIQGSQPQHF. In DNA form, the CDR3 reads TGTGCCTGGAGTGTAATCCAGGGAAGTCAGCCCCAGCATTTT.

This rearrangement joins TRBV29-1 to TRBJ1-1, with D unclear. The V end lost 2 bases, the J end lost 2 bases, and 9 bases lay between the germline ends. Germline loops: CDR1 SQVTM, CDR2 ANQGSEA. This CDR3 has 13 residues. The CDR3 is CSVEKTANTEAFF. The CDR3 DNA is TGCAGCGTTGAAAAAACAGCCAACACTGAAGCTTTCTTT.

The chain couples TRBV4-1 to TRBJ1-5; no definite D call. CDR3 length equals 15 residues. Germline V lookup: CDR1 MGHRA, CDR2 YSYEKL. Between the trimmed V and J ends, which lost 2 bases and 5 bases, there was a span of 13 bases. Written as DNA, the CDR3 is TGCGCCAGCAGCCAACAAGAGGCAGCATATCAGCCCCAGCATTTT. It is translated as CASSQQEAAYQPQHF.

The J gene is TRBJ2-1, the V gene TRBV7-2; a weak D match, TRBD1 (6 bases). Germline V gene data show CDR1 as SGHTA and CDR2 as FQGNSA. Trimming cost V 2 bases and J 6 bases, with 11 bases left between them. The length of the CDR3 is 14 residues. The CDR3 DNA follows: TGTGCCAGCAGCTTAATCGGACAGATCAATGAGCAGTTCTTC. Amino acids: CASSLIGQINEQFF. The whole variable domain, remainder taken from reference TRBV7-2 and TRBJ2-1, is GAGVSQSPSNKVTEKGKDVELRCDPISGHTALYWYRQSLGQGLEFLIYFQGNSAPDKSGLPSDRFSAERTGGSVSTLTIQRTQQEDSAVYLCASSLIGQINEQFFGPGTRLTVL.

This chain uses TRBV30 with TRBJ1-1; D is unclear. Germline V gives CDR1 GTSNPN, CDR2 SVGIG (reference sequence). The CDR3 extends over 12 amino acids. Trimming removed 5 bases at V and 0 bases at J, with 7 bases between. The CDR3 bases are TGTGCCTGGGCCCCCGTGAACACTGAAGCTTTCTTT. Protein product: CAWAPVNTEAFF.

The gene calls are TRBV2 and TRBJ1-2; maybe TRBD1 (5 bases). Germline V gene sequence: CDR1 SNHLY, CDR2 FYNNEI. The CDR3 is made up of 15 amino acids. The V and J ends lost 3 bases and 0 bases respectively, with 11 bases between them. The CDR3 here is CASSDSRASNYGYTF. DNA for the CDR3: TGTGCCAGCAGTGATAGCAGGGCCTCTAACTATGGCTACACCTTC.

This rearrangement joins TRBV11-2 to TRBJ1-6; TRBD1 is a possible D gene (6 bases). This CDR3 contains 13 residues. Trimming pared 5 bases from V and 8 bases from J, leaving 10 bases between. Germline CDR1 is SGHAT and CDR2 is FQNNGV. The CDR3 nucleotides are TGTGCCAGCAGCCCCCAGGGGTATTCACCCCTCCACTTT. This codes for CASSPQGYSPLHF.